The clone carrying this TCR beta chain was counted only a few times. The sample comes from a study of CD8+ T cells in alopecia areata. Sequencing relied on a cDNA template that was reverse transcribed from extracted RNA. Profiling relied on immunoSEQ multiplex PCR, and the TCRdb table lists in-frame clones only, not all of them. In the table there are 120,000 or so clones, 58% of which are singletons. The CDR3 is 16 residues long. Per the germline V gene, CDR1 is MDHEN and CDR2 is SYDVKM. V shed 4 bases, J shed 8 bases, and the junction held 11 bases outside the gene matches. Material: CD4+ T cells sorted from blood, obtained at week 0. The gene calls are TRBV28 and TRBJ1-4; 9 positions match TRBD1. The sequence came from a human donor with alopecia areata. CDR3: CASSSSPGQGPEKLFF. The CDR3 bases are TGTGCCAGCAGTTCGAGCCCGGGACAGGGACCCGAAAAACTGTTTTTT.